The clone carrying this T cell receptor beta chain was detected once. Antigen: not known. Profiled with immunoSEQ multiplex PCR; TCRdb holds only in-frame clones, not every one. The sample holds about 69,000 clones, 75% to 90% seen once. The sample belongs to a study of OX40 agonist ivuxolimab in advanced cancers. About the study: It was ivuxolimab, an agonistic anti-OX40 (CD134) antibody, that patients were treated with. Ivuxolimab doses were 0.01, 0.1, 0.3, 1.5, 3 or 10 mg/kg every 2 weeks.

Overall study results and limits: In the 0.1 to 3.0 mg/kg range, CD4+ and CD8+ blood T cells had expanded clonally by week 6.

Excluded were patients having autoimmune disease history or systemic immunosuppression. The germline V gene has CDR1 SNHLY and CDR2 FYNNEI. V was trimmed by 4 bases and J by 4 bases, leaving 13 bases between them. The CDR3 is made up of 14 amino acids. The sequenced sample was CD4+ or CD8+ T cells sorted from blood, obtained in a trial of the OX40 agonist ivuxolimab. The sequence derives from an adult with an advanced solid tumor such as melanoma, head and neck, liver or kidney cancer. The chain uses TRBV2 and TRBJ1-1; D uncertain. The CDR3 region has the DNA TGTGCCAGCAGTGGTCGGATGGCAAGCACTGAAGCTTTCTTT. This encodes CASSGRMASTEAFF.